Following are 18 T cell receptor beta chains from one sample sequenced in a study of human T cells and chemical hapten exposure. MiXCR, run by TCRdb on the RACE reads, gives a single entry per CDR3 protein. The table lists more than 75,000 distinct CDR3 sequences, 8.6% of them singletons, with about 1.4% in the top ten. Sample time point: healthy volunteer bleed at 6 weeks. Extraction yielded total RNA from whole blood (unfractionated). The specimen was whole blood. These receptors all stem from a male donor in good health. Some clones in this sample may be carry-over from other donors' samples.

The genes are TRBV2 and TRBJ2-7; 15 bases match TRBD2. The CDR3 length is 19 residues. V dropped 5 bases and J dropped 0; count of bases not matched to a gene: 11. The germline CDR1 and CDR2 sequences are SNHLY and FYNNEI. The chain's CDR3 is CASSPRGGLAGGSSYEQYF. CDR3 coding DNA: TGTGCCAGCAGTCCCCGAGGGGGACTAGCGGGAGGATCCTCCTACGAGCAGTACTTC.

This rearrangement joins TRBV7-6 to TRBJ2-5; 8 bases map to TRBD2. The CDR3 has 17 residues. V was clipped by 0 bases and J by 1 base; unmatched bases: 7. Germline V lookup: CDR1 SGHVS, CDR2 FNYEAQ. The CDR3 DNA follows: TGTGCCAGCAGCTTAGCCCATGAGCGGGAGTTCCAAGAGACCCAGTACTTC. Amino acids: CASSLAHEREFQETQYF.

The genes are TRBV6-1 and TRBJ2-2; TRBD1 aligns across 8 bases. The junction had 8 bases not matched to a gene; V was cut back by 3 bases and J by 2 bases. The CDR3 has 17 amino acids. The germline V gene encodes CDR1 MNHNS and CDR2 SASEGT. This CDR3 reads CASSDSGTGKNTGELFF. The CDR3 bases are TGTGCCAGCAGTGACTCCGGGACAGGAAAAAACACCGGGGAGCTGTTTTTT.

This clonotype was found many times. The J gene is TRBJ1-5, the V gene TRBV7-6, with D hard to call. V was cut by 5 bases and J by 8 bases, with 13 bases left in between. Germline V lookup: CDR1 SGHVS, CDR2 FNYEAQ. CDR3 length: 13 residues. The CDR3 region is CASSLFNGKPQHF. The CDR3 DNA is TGTGCCAGCAGCCTTTTCAATGGAAAGCCCCAGCATTTT.

This clonotype came up a few times. The V gene is TRBV29-1, the J gene TRBJ2-3; D remains unclear. Between the trimmed V and J ends, which lost 6 bases and 3 bases, there was a span of 10 bases. The length of the CDR3 is 12 residues. CDR1 and CDR2 (germline): SQVTM, ANQGSEA. In nucleotides, the CDR3 is TGCAGCGTAGCAGCACCTACAGATACGCAGTATTTT. Its translation: CSVAAPTDTQYF.

This clonotype showed up just a few times. The chain has TRBV20-1 and TRBJ2-1, with D possibly being TRBD1 or TRBD2 (5 bases each). The V end was cut by 0 bases, the J end by 5 bases, with 11 bases between. Looked up from germline, CDR1 is DFQATT and CDR2 is SNEGSKA (reference sequence). CDR3 length equals 14 residues. In DNA form, the CDR3 reads TGCAGTGCTAGAGATCCCGGGACGGACAATGAGCAGTTCTTC. This sequence encodes CSARDPGTDNEQFF.

This clonotype was recorded a few times. CDR3 bases: TGTGCCAGCACCGATCCCCAGGTAGACACTGAAGCTTTCTTT. Its translation is CASTDPQVDTEAFF. The V call is TRBV5-5, the J call TRBJ1-1; no reliable D call. Germline V lookup: CDR1 SGHKS, CDR2 YYEKEE (reference sequence). Trimming left V 6 bases short and J 3 bases short, with 15 bases between. CDR3 length: 14 amino acids.

At least ten counts were recorded for this clonotype. CDR3 DNA sequence: TGTGCCAGCAGCTCGGGCGCAGCACACAATGAGCAGTTCTTC. Translating gives CASSSGAAHNEQFF. This rearrangement joins TRBV5-5 to TRBJ2-1; no clear D. This CDR3 comprises 14 residues. The V end was cut by 3 bases, the J end by 5 bases, with 12 bases between. CDR1 and CDR2 from the germline V gene are SGHKS and YYEKEE (reference sequence).

This clonotype was observed a handful of times. The chain is built from TRBV20-1 and TRBJ2-4, with 7 bases lining up with TRBD1. CDR1 and CDR2 (germline): DFQATT, SNEGSKA (reference sequence). The CDR3 loop spans 15 amino acids. Trimming cost V 3 bases and J 6 bases; bases outside gene matches: 11. DNA for the CDR3: TGCAGTGCTAGGGGCAAACAGGGGTTGGTAAACATTCAGTACTTC. This sequence encodes CSARGKQGLVNIQYF.

This clonotype was detected only a few times. The chain uses TRBV12-3 or TRBV12-4 and TRBJ2-1; unclear D gene. This CDR3 is 16 amino acids long. V was clipped by 5 bases and J by 3 bases, with 17 bases between them. In nucleotides, the CDR3 is TGTGCCAGCAGTCCCCGGACCTTTGCAGACTACAATGAGCAGTTCTTC. This codes for CASSPRTFADYNEQFF.

Only a few counts were recorded for this clonotype. The chain uses TRBV5-6 and TRBJ1-1, with D hard to call. V was shortened by 4 bases and J by 1 base, with 8 bases between the two germline ends. The germline V gene has CDR1 SGHDT and CDR2 YYEEEE. The CDR3 covers 13 residues. CDR3 region: CASSQLTNTEAFF. The CDR3 DNA follows: TGTGCCAGCAGCCAACTCACGAACACTGAAGCTTTCTTT.

As to this clonotype: One base away lies a much larger clone, so this may be a sequencing read error. The conserved phenylalanine or tryptophan is not found at the CDR3 terminus, so this likely reflects a read error. The rearrangement joins TRBV30 to TRBJ1-1, with 7 bases that match TRBD1. The CDR3 covers 11 residues. Germline V CDR1 and CDR2: GTSNPN, SVGIG (reference sequence). V gave up 8 bases and J gave up 7 bases; unmatched junction bases: 7. The CDR3 coding sequence is TGTGCCGGACTTGACAGGGTTGAAGCTTTCTCT. Protein product: CAGLDRVEAFS.

The V and J genes are TRBV27 and TRBJ1-2; possible D gene TRBD1, 6 bases. Trimming pared 7 bases from V and 5 bases from J, leaving 20 bases between. The CDR3 is made up of 15 amino acids. Germline assignment: CDR1 MNHEY and CDR2 SMNVEV (reference sequence). CDR3 residues: CASTPRTAVGYGYTF. The CDR3 bases are TGTGCCAGCACCCCCCGGACAGCAGTAGGGTATGGCTACACCTTC.

This clonotype was seen many times. Sequence at one end of the junction differs from germline and may be a read error. CDR3 sequence (DNA): TGCGCCAGCAGCTTGGGGCAGGGGAACACTGAAGCTTTCTTT. It translates to CASSLGQGNTEAFF. The chain couples TRBV27 to TRBJ1-1, with a weak D call TRBD1 (5 bases). The CDR3 consists of 14 residues. Germline loops: CDR1 MNHEY, CDR2 SMNVEV (reference sequence).

The sample holds a few counts of this clonotype. The chain is built from TRBV6-5 and TRBJ1-1; 9 nucleotides line up with TRBD1. Germline V gives CDR1 MNHEY, CDR2 SVGAGI. There are 15 residues in the CDR3. The J segment lost 1 base and the V segment lost 7 bases, leaving 7 bases of the junction unmatched. This chain's CDR3 is CASKPGQGANTEAFF. The CDR3 coding sequence is TGTGCCAGCAAACCGGGACAGGGCGCGAACACTGAAGCTTTCTTT.

This clonotype has a count of ten or more. The rearrangement links TRBV12-3 or TRBV12-4 to TRBJ2-7; 11 bases map to TRBD1. The CDR3 length is 16 residues. V trimming: 3 bases; J trimming: 6 bases; junction bases outside the gene matches: 10. Here the CDR3 reads CASSFGTGGAGGEQYF. CDR3 sequence (DNA): TGTGCCAGCAGTTTCGGGACAGGGGGAGCGGGAGGCGAGCAGTACTTC.

This clonotype appeared many times. The chain carries TRBV7-6 and TRBJ1-6, with D possibly TRBD1 on 5 matching bases. There are 15 residues in the CDR3. Germline V CDR1 and CDR2: SGHVS, FNYEAQ. Trimming shortened V by 0 bases and J by 7 bases, and 10 bases separated the two germline ends. CDR3 DNA sequence: TGTGCCAGCAGCTTAGCGGGGCAGTTAAATTCACCCCTCCACTTT. Translating it yields CASSLAGQLNSPLHF.

This clonotype has more than one count but fewer than ten. The chain employs TRBV28 and TRBJ2-3; D unclear. V shed 3 bases and J shed 6 bases, with 7 bases lying between them. Germline CDR1 MDHEN, CDR2 SYDVKM. This CDR3 contains 12 residues. CDR3 residues: CASSFRSDTQYF. Written as DNA, the CDR3 is TGTGCCAGCAGTTTCCGCTCGGATACGCAGTATTTT.